This T cell receptor (beta chain) emerged from a study of T cells in narcolepsy. Study information: Healthy controls were enrolled alongside patients with narcolepsy type 1 or type 2.

Measured with immunoSEQ multiplex PCR; TCRdb has only the in-frame clones, and not every one. The table shows tens of thousands of clones, with 80% occurring only once. This clone showed up just a few times. This clonotype originated in a human donor in good health. Material: memory (CD45RA-) CD4+ T cells from blood.

The chain's CDR3 is CASSQDLGGWRTDTQYF. DNA of the CDR3: TGTGCCAGCAGCCAAGATTTAGGGGGTTGGCGCACAGATACGCAGTATTTT. V gene TRBV14 combines with J gene TRBJ2-3; possible D gene TRBD1, 6 bases. The ends were cut back, 0 bases at V and 1 base at J, with 14 bases in the middle. Germline CDR1 is SGHDN and CDR2 is FVKESK. This CDR3 contains 17 residues.